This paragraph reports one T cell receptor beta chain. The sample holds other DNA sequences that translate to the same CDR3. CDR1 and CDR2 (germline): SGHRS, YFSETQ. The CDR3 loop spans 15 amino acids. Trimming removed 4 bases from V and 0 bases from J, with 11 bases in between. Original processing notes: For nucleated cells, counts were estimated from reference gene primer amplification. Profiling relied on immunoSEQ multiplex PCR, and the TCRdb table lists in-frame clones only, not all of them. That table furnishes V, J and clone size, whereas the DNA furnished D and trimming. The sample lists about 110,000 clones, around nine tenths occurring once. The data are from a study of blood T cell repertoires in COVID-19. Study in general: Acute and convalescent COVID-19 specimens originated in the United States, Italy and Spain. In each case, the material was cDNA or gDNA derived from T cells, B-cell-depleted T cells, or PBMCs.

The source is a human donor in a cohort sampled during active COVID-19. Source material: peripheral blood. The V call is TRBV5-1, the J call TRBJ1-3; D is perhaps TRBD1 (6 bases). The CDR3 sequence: CASSPGQNSGNTIYF. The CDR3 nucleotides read TGCGCCAGCAGCCCTGGACAGAACTCTGGAAACACCATATATTTT.